The 27 T cell receptor beta chains below were found in one sample sequenced in a study of identical twins. MiXCR, applied by TCRdb to the 5' RACE reads, yields one record per CDR3 protein. The sample lists roughly 250,000 distinct CDR3 sequences; about 14% were seen once. Sequencing was performed on memory (CD45RO+) T cells sorted from blood. These receptors all stem from a woman aged 18-29 years in good health.

The CDR3 sequence is CSARSGFTEAFF. The CDR3 DNA sequence: TGCAGTGCTAGGAGTGGGTTCACTGAAGCTTTCTTT. V and J are TRBV20-1 and TRBJ1-1; D is undetermined. The CDR3 sequence is 12 residues long. V lost 3 bases and J 4 bases, leaving 9 bases between the germline ends. Germline CDR1 and CDR2: DFQATT and SNEGSKA (reference sequence).

The chain is built from TRBV7-9 and TRBJ2-7, with D perhaps TRBD1 or TRBD2 (5 bases each). Germline V gives CDR1 SEHNR, CDR2 FQNEAQ (reference sequence). Trimming removed 5 bases from V and 5 bases from J, with 13 bases in between. CDR3 length: 13 residues. CDR3 sequence: CASSPGTGHEQYF. As DNA, the CDR3 is TGTGCCAGCAGCCCCGGGACGGGGCACGAGCAGTACTTC.

The rearrangement links TRBV18 to TRBJ1-1; weak D call: TRBD1 (5 bases). CDR3 length: 15 amino acids. V shed 4 bases and J shed 0 bases, with 12 bases lying between them. Germline loops: CDR1 KGHSH, CDR2 LQKENI. Written as DNA, the CDR3 is TGTGCCAGCTCACAAGGGGCCGTAATGAACACTGAAGCTTTCTTT. Translated: CASSQGAVMNTEAFF.

In its sample, this clonotype was seen many times. This sequence joins TRBV24-1 and TRBJ2-2, with D tentatively TRBD1 (6 bases). The CDR3 loop spans 14 amino acids. V was clipped by 7 bases and J by 6 bases, with 14 bases between them. The germline V gene has CDR1 KGHDR and CDR2 SFDVKD. The CDR3 DNA reads as TGTGCCACCAGAGGACAGACTGAATCCGGGGAGCTGTTTTTT. This gives the protein CATRGQTESGELFF.

The sample holds many counts of this clonotype. The rearrangement uses TRBV12-3 or TRBV12-4 and TRBJ2-3; TRBD2 agrees at 7 bases. Trimming took 4 bases from V and 2 from J; bases not matched to a gene: 6. This CDR3 is built from 15 residues. The CDR3 reads CASSSAGELTDTQYF. DNA of the CDR3: TGTGCCAGCAGTTCGGCGGGAGAGCTCACAGATACGCAGTATTTT.

This clonotype has a count of ten or more. This chain's CDR3 is CASSFGPNSYEQYF. In DNA, the CDR3 is TGTGCCAGCAGTTTCGGGCCAAACTCCTACGAGCAGTACTTC. The rearrangement joins TRBV12-3 or TRBV12-4 to TRBJ2-7, with D hard to call. V was shortened by 3 bases and J by 0 bases, with 9 bases between the two germline ends. The length of the CDR3 is 14 residues.

The table lists this clonotype with a few counts. This chain connects TRBV12-2 to TRBJ1-1; whether TRBD1, the table's D call, matches the DNA was not checked. TRBV12-2 has pseudogene status. This CDR3 comprises 15 residues. The CDR3 reads CASRSPQGSNTEAFF. The CDR3 nucleotides read TGTGCAAGTCGCTCCCCACAGGGGTCGAACACTGAAGCTTTCTTT.

This clonotype occurred many times. This chain joins TRBV20-1 and TRBJ1-2; D remains ambiguous. V gave up 4 bases and J gave up 4 bases, with 10 bases separating them. The CDR3 consists of 12 residues. The germline V gene encodes CDR1 DFQATT and CDR2 SNEGSKA (reference sequence). CDR3 DNA sequence: TGCAGTGCTAACATGTGGGCCTATGGCTACACCTTC. It yields the protein CSANMWAYGYTF.

This clonotype appeared a few times. The chain joins TRBV5-1 to TRBJ2-2; D not resolved. The V and J ends lost 5 bases and 1 base respectively, with 9 bases between them. The CDR3 spans 14 residues. CDR1 SGHRS and CDR2 YFSETQ come from the germline V gene. The CDR3 DNA follows: TGCGCCAGCAGTTGGGTCAAGAACACCGGGGAGCTGTTTTTT. Protein sequence: CASSWVKNTGELFF.

This clonotype was seen more than once but under ten times. The chain links TRBV28 to TRBJ1-1, with 9 bases lining up with TRBD1. V was clipped by 4 bases and J by 8 bases; unmatched bases: 17. The CDR3 contains 17 residues. Germline V gives CDR1 MDHEN, CDR2 SYDVKM. The CDR3 region has the DNA TGTGCCAGCAGTTCCCCGGGACAGGGAATTCGCCGACACGAAGCTTTCTTT. It is translated as CASSSPGQGIRRHEAFF.

This clonotype was seen only a few times. The chain's CDR3 is CASSFVGTYNEQFF. The CDR3 nucleotides read TGTGCCAGCAGCTTTGTCGGGACCTACAATGAGCAGTTCTTC. This chain uses TRBV7-3 with TRBJ2-1; tentatively, D is TRBD2 (5 bases). The CDR3 consists of 14 residues. Germline assignment: CDR1 SGHTA and CDR2 FQGTGA. V gave up 3 bases and J gave up 2 bases, with 8 bases separating them.

This clonotype came up a few times. The rearrangement joins TRBV12-3 or TRBV12-4 to TRBJ2-5, with D uncertain. Between the trimmed V and J ends, which lost 3 bases and 1 base, there was a span of 6 bases. This CDR3 contains 13 residues. The CDR3 reads CASSFVIQETQYF. Written as DNA, the CDR3 is TGTGCCAGCAGTTTCGTAATCCAAGAGACCCAGTACTTC.

In its sample, this clonotype was seen a few times. CDR3 sequence: CASSPPQGAYTEAFF. The CDR3 region has the DNA TGTGCCAGCTCACCACCGCAGGGGGCGTACACTGAAGCTTTCTTT. The rearrangement uses TRBV18 and TRBJ1-1, with 8 bases fitting TRBD1. The CDR3 consists of 15 residues. In germline, CDR1 is KGHSH, CDR2 LQKENI. The junction had 3 bases not matched to a gene; V was cut back by 0 bases and J by 3 bases.

This clonotype has just a few counts. The rearrangement joins TRBV7-9 to TRBJ2-7, with 8 bases that match TRBD2. The CDR3 covers 13 residues. The trim removed 0 bases at V and 8 bases at J, leaving 3 bases unmatched. Germline-derived CDR1 and CDR2 are SEHNR and FQNEAQ (reference sequence). In DNA, the CDR3 is TGTGCCAGCAGCTTAGCAGCGGGAGAACAGCAGTACTTC. It specifies CASSLAAGEQQYF.

This clonotype was picked up a small number of times. V is TRBV12-3 or TRBV12-4 and J is TRBJ1-6; D not resolved. The length of the CDR3 is 11 residues. The V end was cut by 6 bases, the J end by 7 bases, with 4 bases between. DNA for the CDR3: TGTGCCAGCAGCCGGAATTCACCCCTCCACTTT. Amino acids: CASSRNSPLHF.

V gene TRBV3-1 combines with J gene TRBJ1-1; weak D call: TRBD1 (5 bases). Trimming took off 4 bases at V and 5 bases at J, with 14 bases between the two ends. The length of the CDR3 is 14 residues. CDR1 LGHDT and CDR2 YNNKEL come from the germline V gene (reference sequence). The CDR3 loop reads CASSPREKGTEAFF. In DNA form, the CDR3 reads TGTGCCAGCAGCCCCAGGGAGAAAGGAACTGAAGCTTTCTTT.

In this sample, this clonotype turned up a few times. The chain joins TRBV29-1 to TRBJ1-5; D remains unclear. CDR3 length: 13 residues. Deletions cut 5 bases from V and 4 bases from J, with 12 bases between. The germline V gene encodes CDR1 SQVTM and CDR2 ANQGSEA. The CDR3 nucleotides are TGCAGCGTTTTAGGCCAGGCGAATCAGCCCCAGCATTTT. Residues: CSVLGQANQPQHF.

V is TRBV5-6 and J is TRBJ2-3; 8 positions agree with TRBD2. In germline, CDR1 is SGHDT, CDR2 YYEEEE. The CDR3 consists of 18 residues. Germline trimming cut 4 bases from V and 3 bases from J; bases unmatched to any gene: 16. CDR3 region: CASSLTGGLGGGTDTQYF. The CDR3 bases are TGTGCCAGCAGCCTAACGGGGGGACTAGGTGGGGGGACAGATACGCAGTATTTT.

The table lists this clonotype with a few counts. The chain has TRBV28 and TRBJ1-2; TRBD1 aligns across 7 bases. V was clipped by 6 bases and J by 9 bases; unmatched bases: 16. The CDR3 is 15 amino acids. The germline CDR1 and CDR2 sequences are MDHEN and SYDVKM. The CDR3: CASRPRLQGDLRYTF. The CDR3 DNA reads as TGTGCCAGCAGACCTCGACTTCAGGGGGACCTTCGCTACACCTTC.

The J gene is TRBJ2-3, the V gene TRBV19, with D maybe TRBD1 (5 bases). Per the germline V gene, CDR1 is LNHDA and CDR2 is SQIVND (reference sequence). The CDR3 sequence is 14 residues long. Trimming pared 7 bases from V and 4 bases from J, leaving 15 bases between. The CDR3 DNA reads TGTGCCAGTACCTCTGACTGGGGCGCAGATACGCAGTATTTT. Encoded protein: CASTSDWGADTQYF.

J is TRBJ2-5 and V is TRBV20-1, with D tentatively TRBD2 (6 bases). Trimming stripped 0 bases from V and 1 base from J, with 9 bases between. CDR1 and CDR2 from the germline V gene are DFQATT and SNEGSKA (reference sequence). This CDR3 has 14 amino acids. In nucleotides, the CDR3 is TGCAGTGCTAGAGAAGCGGGCTTCCAAGAGACCCAGTACTTC. It specifies CSAREAGFQETQYF.

This clonotype was counted only a few times. This chain joins TRBV27 and TRBJ2-6; no clear D. This CDR3 has 16 amino acids. Trimming cost V 10 bases and J 0 bases, with 16 bases left between them. Germline lookup yields CDR1 MNHEY and CDR2 SMNVEV (reference sequence). The chain's CDR3 is CATQGRRSSGANVLTF. The CDR3 nucleotides are TGTGCCACCCAAGGACGGCGTTCCTCTGGGGCCAACGTCCTGACTTTC.

The genes are TRBV20-1 and TRBJ2-7; D might be TRBD2 (5 bases). Per germline, CDR1 DFQATT and CDR2 SNEGSKA (reference sequence). Trimming took off 3 bases at V and 5 bases at J, with 11 bases between the two ends. This CDR3 is built from 12 residues. The CDR3 region is CSASQREHEQYF. The CDR3, as DNA: TGCAGTGCTAGTCAAAGGGAGCACGAGCAGTACTTC.

J is TRBJ2-2 and V is TRBV2; no definite D call. Trimming shortened V by 3 bases and J by 5 bases, and 10 bases separated the two germline ends. The germline V gene encodes CDR1 SNHLY and CDR2 FYNNEI. The CDR3 is 14 residues long. Written as DNA, the CDR3 is TGTGCCAGCAGTGACCGGGCCACGACCGGGGAGCTGTTTTTT. Translated: CASSDRATTGELFF.

V is TRBV2 and J is TRBJ1-5, with D possibly matching TRBD1 (5 bases). The CDR3 is 15 amino acids. V lost 6 bases and J lost 2, with 14 bases in between. Germline V CDR1 and CDR2: SNHLY, FYNNEI. The CDR3 coding sequence is TGTGCCAGCAGAGCGGGGGAGCGGGGCAATCAGCCCCAGCATTTT. This encodes CASRAGERGNQPQHF.

This clonotype has just a few counts. The chain joins TRBV5-1 to TRBJ2-7, with 9 bases that match TRBD2. Germline V gives CDR1 SGHRS, CDR2 YFSETQ. This CDR3 spans 17 amino acids. V was clipped by 4 bases and J by 1 base; unmatched bases: 12. CDR3 in amino acids: CASSRLAGVANSYEQYF. CDR3 nucleotides: TGCGCCAGCAGCCGATTAGCGGGGGTCGCAAATTCCTACGAGCAGTACTTC.

The chain combines TRBV7-2 with TRBJ1-2; possible D gene TRBD1, 5 bases. The V end lost 5 bases, the J end lost 4 bases, and 17 bases lay between the germline ends. Germline CDR1 reads SGHTA; CDR2 reads FQGNSA. The CDR3 has 15 residues. CDR3: CASSRGGGGSYGYTF. DNA for the CDR3: TGTGCCAGCAGCCGGGGGGGAGGAGGGAGCTATGGCTACACCTTC. The full variable domain, completed using reference TRBV7-2 and TRBJ1-2, is GAGVSQSPSNKVTEKGKDVELRCDPISGHTALYWYRQSLGQGLEFLIYFQGNSAPDKSGLPSDRFSAERTGGSVSTLTIQRTQQEDSAVYLCASSRGGGGSYGYTFGSGTRLTVV.